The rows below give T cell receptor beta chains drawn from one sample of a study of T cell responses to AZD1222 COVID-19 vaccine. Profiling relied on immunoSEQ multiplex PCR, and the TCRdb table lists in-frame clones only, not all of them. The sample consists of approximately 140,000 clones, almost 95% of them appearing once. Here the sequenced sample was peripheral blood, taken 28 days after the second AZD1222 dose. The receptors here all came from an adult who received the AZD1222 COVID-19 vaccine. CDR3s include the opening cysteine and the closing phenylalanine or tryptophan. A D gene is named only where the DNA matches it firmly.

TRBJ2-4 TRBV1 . CTSSPLRDRGLGAKNIQYF TGCACCAGCAGCCCCCTCCGGGACAGGGGGCTGGGAGCCAAAAACATTCAGTACTTC
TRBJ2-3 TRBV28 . CASSYSGTQGGGGTDTQYF TGTGCCAGCAGCTACTCCGGGACGCAAGGGGGGGGTGGCACAGATACGCAGTATTTT
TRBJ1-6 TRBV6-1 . CASSEGEGQGSSPLHF TGTGCCAGCAGTGAAGGGGAAGGTCAAGGGAGTTCACCCCTCCACTTT
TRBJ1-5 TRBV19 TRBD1 CASSIDRGIGNQPQHF TGTGCCAGTAGTATCGACAGGGGGATAGGCAATCAGCCCCAGCATTTT
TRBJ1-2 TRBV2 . CASRDGTLGYGYTF TGTGCCAGCAGGGACGGGACCCTGGGGTATGGCTACACCTTC
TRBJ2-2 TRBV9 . CASSGPGELFF TGTGCCAGCAGCGGGCCCGGGGAGCTGTTTTTT
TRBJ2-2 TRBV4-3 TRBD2 CASSQEGLAGTANTGELFF TGCGCCAGCAGCCAGGAGGGACTAGCGGGGACAGCGAACACCGGGGAGCTGTTTTTT
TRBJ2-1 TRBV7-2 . CASSPLGRADEQFF TGTGCCAGCAGCCCACTGGGCAGGGCGGATGAGCAGTTCTTC
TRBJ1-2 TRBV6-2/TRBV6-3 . CASSRRVVDYGYTF TGTGCCAGCAGCCGCCGGGTGGTCGACTATGGCTACACCTTC
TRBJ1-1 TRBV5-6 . CASSFRPRELTTEAFF TGTGCCAGCAGCTTTCGACCGAGGGAGCTTACGACTGAAGCTTTCTTT
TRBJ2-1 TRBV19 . CASSRMFGTPYNEQFF TGTGCCAGTAGTAGGATGTTCGGGACACCCTACAATGAGCAGTTCTTC
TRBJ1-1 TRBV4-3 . CASSQDWSVNTEAFF TGCGCCAGCAGCCAAGATTGGTCAGTGAACACTGAAGCTTTCTTT
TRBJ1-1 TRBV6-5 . CASRNGWGTNTEAFF TGTGCCAGCAGGAACGGTTGGGGGACGAACACTGAAGCTTTCTTT
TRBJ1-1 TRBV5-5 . CASSLTVNLGTEAFF TGTGCCAGCAGCTTGACGGTCAATTTGGGCACTGAAGCTTTCTTT
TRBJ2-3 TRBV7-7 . CASSPTFGAGDTQYF TGTGCTAGCAGCCCTACTTTTGGGGCAGGCGATACGCAGTATTTT
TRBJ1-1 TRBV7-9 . CASSWGARGAFF TGTGCCAGCAGCTGGGGGGCCCGTGGAGCTTTCTTT
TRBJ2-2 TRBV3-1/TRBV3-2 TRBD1 CASSPLQGAGGELFF TGTGCCAGCAGCCCCCTTCAGGGGGCGGGCGGGGAGCTGTTTTTT
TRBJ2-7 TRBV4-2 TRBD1 CASSQEVRQGATEQYF TGTGCCAGCAGCCAAGAGGTGCGTCAGGGGGCGACCGAGCAGTACTTC
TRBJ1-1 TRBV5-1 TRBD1 CASSDQGTAEAFF TGCGCCAGCAGCGACCAAGGGACAGCTGAAGCTTTCTTT
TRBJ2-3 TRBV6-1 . CAILGSTDTQYF TGTGCCATTTTGGGCAGCACAGATACGCAGTATTTT